These T cell receptor beta chains were read from a single sample in a study of spatial heterogeneity in lung cancer. TCRdb analysed the 5' RACE reads with MiXCR anew, one entry per CDR3 protein. Of about 36,000 distinct CDR3 sequences in the sample, around 5.5% were seen once. Sequences were derived from PBMCs, sampled at surgery. The origin of the receptors is a female donor with early-stage non-small cell lung cancer. The conserved cysteine and the conserved F or W are not part of the CDR3 here. The order of the fields is clone size, V gene, CDR3 protein. Where a row states a size, it is once, few, many or the class of an expanded clone; other rows omit it.

abundance: many; v_gene: TRBV27; CDR3aa: ASSFPGREQY
abundance: many; v_gene: TRBV11-3; CDR3aa: ASSLGAFTDTQY
abundance: many; v_gene: TRBV2; CDR3aa: ASSPKTGGGGYGYT
abundance: many; v_gene: TRBV3-1; CDR3aa: ASSQRWGAQETQY
abundance: many; v_gene: TRBV5-1; CDR3aa: ASSLVPQGSYGYT
abundance: many; v_gene: TRBV5-1; CDR3aa: ASSPKSRGGDYGYT
abundance: NA; v_gene: TRBV5-8; CDR3aa: ASSFRGPGIEQY
abundance: many; v_gene: TRBV10-2; CDR3aa: ASSDPDGRTYNEQF
abundance: NA; v_gene: TRBV3-1; CDR3aa: ASSHGGPEKLF
abundance: NA; v_gene: TRBV18; CDR3aa: ASSPAGTPETQY
abundance: few; v_gene: TRBV7-2; CDR3aa: ASSPYADTQY
abundance: many; v_gene: TRBV10-3; CDR3aa: AISAPGTGRNEQF
abundance: NA; v_gene: TRBV5-1; CDR3aa: ASSLVRQGRQETQY
abundance: many; v_gene: TRBV6-2/TRBV6-3; CDR3aa: ASSMTGWRGETQY
abundance: few; v_gene: TRBV20-1; CDR3aa: SAKRQGTGELF
abundance: many; v_gene: TRBV7-2; CDR3aa: ASSLWRAVGYETQY
abundance: many; v_gene: TRBV6-2/TRBV6-3; CDR3aa: ASAQGQGETQY
abundance: many; v_gene: TRBV5-1; CDR3aa: ASSLGQAGDEQY
abundance: few; v_gene: TRBV6-6; CDR3aa: ASSYPDSPGDTQY
abundance: few; v_gene: TRBV7-8; CDR3aa: ASSLTSGGIEQY
abundance: many; v_gene: TRBV28; CDR3aa: ASSLTGLRRETQY
abundance: NA; v_gene: TRBV7-2; CDR3aa: ASSQTSGRAWADTQY
abundance: many; v_gene: TRBV13; CDR3aa: ASSLAGGNEAF
abundance: medium-sized; v_gene: TRBV10-1; CDR3aa: ASSEGTVDTDTQY
abundance: few; v_gene: TRBV30; CDR3aa: AWNFQGTYGYT
abundance: few; v_gene: TRBV7-9; CDR3aa: ASSPGVASWGEQF
abundance: many; v_gene: TRBV18; CDR3aa: ASSSLLTGLDTEAF
abundance: NA; v_gene: TRBV4-3; CDR3aa: ASSPASAGITDTQY
abundance: many; v_gene: TRBV5-1; CDR3aa: ASSSAVYDYGYT
abundance: many; v_gene: TRBV19; CDR3aa: ASSISPSYEQY
abundance: many; v_gene: TRBV29-1; CDR3aa: SGLTGANVLT
abundance: many; v_gene: TRBV12-3/TRBV12-4; CDR3aa: ASSWDSNSAIETQY
abundance: NA; v_gene: TRBV7-8; CDR3aa: ASSLAEGGYYGYT
abundance: NA; v_gene: TRBV5-6; CDR3aa: ASSTGRYGYT
abundance: many; v_gene: TRBV2; CDR3aa: ASYGQGNGYT
abundance: few; v_gene: TRBV28; CDR3aa: ASSLTGFYNEQF
abundance: many; v_gene: TRBV28; CDR3aa: ASRPGQFQETQY
abundance: few; v_gene: TRBV12-3/TRBV12-4; CDR3aa: ASSLYRGSSGANVLT
abundance: few; v_gene: TRBV7-2; CDR3aa: ASSLAGGYGYT
abundance: many; v_gene: TRBV12-3/TRBV12-4; CDR3aa: ASSLGFDPEAF
abundance: many; v_gene: TRBV28; CDR3aa: ASSSRSNYGYT
abundance: many; v_gene: TRBV4-3; CDR3aa: ASSQHRDRGFGETQY
abundance: NA; v_gene: TRBV4-1; CDR3aa: ASSQDRKAF
abundance: many; v_gene: TRBV14; CDR3aa: ASSQQGRATEAF
abundance: many; v_gene: TRBV7-2; CDR3aa: ASSLSRNEKLF
abundance: many; v_gene: TRBV14; CDR3aa: ASSPLGGGTQY
abundance: NA; v_gene: TRBV3-1; CDR3aa: ASSQVSGDPTTDTQY
abundance: many; v_gene: TRBV4-2; CDR3aa: ASSQAVFKETQY
abundance: many; v_gene: TRBV7-2; CDR3aa: ASSLDPSSYEQY
abundance: many; v_gene: TRBV14; CDR3aa: ASSHRRQDLGDEQY
abundance: NA; v_gene: TRBV7-9; CDR3aa: ASSLESGSYSPLH
abundance: few; v_gene: TRBV18; CDR3aa: ANSPDRQTNYGYT
abundance: many; v_gene: TRBV7-2; CDR3aa: ASSLGGGGQPQH
abundance: medium-sized; v_gene: TRBV10-3; CDR3aa: AISETVSRSETQY
abundance: many; v_gene: TRBV9; CDR3aa: ASNPAGTYTDTQY